The clone carrying this TCR beta chain was detected a few times. This entry comes from a study of T cells in Graves' hyperthyroidism and ophthalmopathy. In the study overall: Peripheral blood was taken when the disease was first diagnosed, before any treatment began.

RNA transcripts provided the source from which TCR beta CDR3 regions were amplified. RT-PCR in the first round (using the HTBI primer set) targeted the TCR CDR3. MiXCR, applied by TCRdb to the multiplex PCR reads, yields one record per CDR3 protein. The table includes approximately 560,000 distinct CDR3 sequences, around a sixth detected once. No progression to ophthalmopathy during 18 months of follow-up defined stable disease. Sequencing was done on a sample of blood. The TCR was taken from a woman in her 30s with Graves' hyperthyroidism.

CDR3 protein: CASSYRTTSGRAYEQYF. CDR3 sequence (DNA): TGTGCCAGCAGTTACAGAACAACTAGCGGGAGGGCCTACGAGCAGTACTTC. V is TRBV6-1 and J is TRBJ2-7; 13 bases match TRBD2. J was trimmed by 2 bases and V by 5 bases; bases with no gene match: 9. CDR3 length equals 17 residues. Germline V gene lookup returns CDR1 MNHNS and CDR2 SASEGT.